One sample yielded the 30 T cell receptor beta chains listed below, sequenced in a study of control samples from healthy donors and cancer patients. Sequencing used immunoSEQ multiplex PCR; TCRdb keeps in-frame clones, though not all of them. The data hold under 450,000 clones, with 75% to 95% observed a single time. The sequenced material came from PBMCs. These receptors were obtained from a man aged 40-49 years with head and neck cancer.

The chain has TRBV10-3 and TRBJ2-1; 7 bases line up with TRBD2. The CDR3 spans 13 residues. The V gene's germline CDR1 is ENHRY and CDR2 SYGVKD. V lost 2 bases, J lost 8 bases, and 3 bases stayed unmatched. CDR3 sequence: CAISEGLVDEQFF. CDR3 in DNA: TGTGCCATCAGTGAGGGACTAGTCGATGAGCAGTTCTTC.

V and J are TRBV30 and TRBJ1-2; 7 bases align to TRBD1. Germline CDR1 and CDR2: GTSNPN and SVGIG (reference sequence). The CDR3 is made up of 16 amino acids. The J segment lost 8 bases and the V segment lost 3 bases, leaving 18 bases of the junction unmatched. In DNA form, the CDR3 reads TGTGCCTGGAGAAGACCTGGGACAGCCCGAGCGGGCGGCTACACCTTC. This translates into CAWRRPGTARAGGYTF.

The genes are TRBV11-2 and TRBJ1-1, with 7 bases aligning to TRBD1. Germline trimming cut 1 base from V and 10 bases from J; bases unmatched to any gene: 9. Germline V gene lookup returns CDR1 SGHAT and CDR2 FQNNGV. The CDR3 spans 14 residues. The CDR3 DNA reads TGTGCCAGCAGCTTAGGGGGACAGCCTAACAGAGCTTTCTTT. Protein sequence: CASSLGGQPNRAFF.

This clone appeared once. The V and J genes are TRBV11-3 and TRBJ1-1; D not certain. The CDR3 length is 14 residues. Looked up from germline, CDR1 is SGHNT and CDR2 is YENEEA. V was clipped by 5 bases and J by 3 bases, with 13 bases between them. The CDR3 here is CASSRRGQHTEAFF. The CDR3 region has the DNA TGTGCCAGCAGCCGAAGAGGCCAGCACACTGAAGCTTTCTTT.

The rearrangement uses TRBV25-1 and TRBJ2-1, with 8 bases that match TRBD2. Germline V gene sequence: CDR1 MGHDK, CDR2 SYGVNS. With 4 bases clipped from V and 4 bases from J, the junction kept 6 bases outside the gene matches. This CDR3 is built from 15 residues. The CDR3 nucleotides are TGTGCCAGCAGTGGGGCGGGAGGAGCGTACAATGAGCAGTTCTTC. Its protein product is CASSGAGGAYNEQFF.

The count of this clone is one. The CDR3 DNA sequence: TGTGCCAGTAGTACCAGGACTAGCGGGGGGTACGAGCAGTACTTC. It is translated as CASSTRTSGGYEQYF. This chain connects TRBV19 to TRBJ2-7; 14 nucleotides match TRBD2. This CDR3 is 15 amino acids long. V shed 4 bases, J shed 4 bases, and the junction held 3 bases outside the gene matches. Germline lookup yields CDR1 LNHDA and CDR2 SQIVND (reference sequence).

This chain joins TRBV7-6 and TRBJ2-1; TRBD1 is a possible D gene (8 bases). The CDR3 has 15 residues. The V gene's germline CDR1 is SGHVS and CDR2 FNYEAQ. V was trimmed by 6 bases and J by 4 bases, leaving 16 bases between them. The CDR3 reads CASSSGQGLYNEQFF. CDR3 DNA: TGTGCCAGCAGTTCTGGACAGGGACTATACAATGAGCAGTTCTTC.

This clone has just a few counts. The identical CDR3 is also encoded by other nucleotide sequences in the sample. The chain combines TRBV18 with TRBJ1-6; D is perhaps TRBD1 (5 bases). V lost 3 bases to trimming and J lost 8 bases, with 8 bases between them. In germline, CDR1 is KGHSH, CDR2 LQKENI. The CDR3 has 13 amino acids. In DNA, the CDR3 is TGTGCCAGCTCACCCGGGGGTGATTCACCCCTCCACTTT. Translating it yields CASSPGGDSPLHF.

J is TRBJ1-6 and V is TRBV30, with D possibly matching TRBD1 (6 bases). Germline V CDR1 and CDR2: GTSNPN, SVGIG (reference sequence). V gave up 0 bases and J gave up 14 bases, with 20 bases separating them. The CDR3 contains 15 residues. CDR3 nucleotide sequence: TGTGCCTGGAGTGTACAAGGGGCAGGGGTTCTGGCCCTCCACTTT. This codes for CAWSVQGAGVLALHF.

V gene TRBV27 combines with J gene TRBJ2-2, with D perhaps TRBD1 (5 bases). The CDR3 is 13 residues long. V shed 6 bases and J shed 3 bases, with 8 bases lying between them. CDR1 and CDR2 (germline): MNHEY, SMNVEV (reference sequence). The CDR3, as DNA: TGTGCCAGCAGGGACACCTACACCGGGGAGCTGTTTTTT. Translated, it gives CASRDTYTGELFF.

This sequence joins TRBV27 and TRBJ1-2; 7 nucleotides line up with TRBD1. CDR3 length: 13 residues. The ends lost 1 base at V and 7 bases at J; junction bases unmatched: 3. Germline V gene data show CDR1 as MNHEY and CDR2 as SMNVEV (reference sequence). CDR3 loop: CASSLWQGGGYTF. Written as DNA, the CDR3 is TGTGCCAGCAGTTTATGGCAGGGGGGTGGCTACACCTTC.

This rearrangement joins TRBV7-6 to TRBJ2-1; no definite D call. The germline V and J ends were trimmed by 2 bases and 10 bases, with 9 bases remaining between them. The CDR3 spans 12 residues. CDR1 is SGHVS and CDR2 is FNYEAQ in the germline V gene. CDR3 DNA: TGTGCCAGCAGCTTACCAGCTGGGGAGCAGTTCTTC. It specifies CASSLPAGEQFF.

The J gene is TRBJ1-1, the V gene TRBV10-2; 7 nucleotides line up with TRBD1. V shed 6 bases, J shed 6 bases, and the junction held 7 bases outside the gene matches. The CDR3 length is 13 residues. The germline V gene encodes CDR1 WSHSY and CDR2 SAAADI. Written as DNA, the CDR3 is TGCGCCAGCAGGACAGGGTGGAGCCCTGAAGCTTTCTTT. Its protein product is CASRTGWSPEAFF.

This chain joins TRBV28 and TRBJ2-7; 9 bases line up with TRBD2. Germline V gives CDR1 MDHEN, CDR2 SYDVKM. This CDR3 comprises 15 residues. Germline trimming cut 2 bases from V and 6 bases from J; bases unmatched to any gene: 8. In nucleotides, the CDR3 is TGTGCCAGCAGTTTAAGGGGCGGGAGGGCCCGCGAGCAGTACTTC. Its translation: CASSLRGGRAREQYF.

The chain carries TRBV6-1 and TRBJ1-5; D ambiguous. The V gene lost 2 bases and the J gene lost 0 bases, with 8 bases spanning the gap. The CDR3 extends over 15 amino acids. CDR1 and CDR2 (germline): MNHNS, SASEGT. The CDR3 sequence is CASSERDYSNQPQHF. The CDR3, as DNA: TGTGCCAGCAGTGAAAGGGATTATAGCAATCAGCCCCAGCATTTT.

The V and J genes are TRBV5-4 and TRBJ1-2; 12 bases align to TRBD1. CDR3 length: 15 residues. The germline V gene has CDR1 SGHNT and CDR2 YYREEE (reference sequence). The V gene end was trimmed by 0 bases and the J gene end by 7 bases; junction bases not matched to a gene: 4. The CDR3 is CASSLGGQGAFGYTF. DNA of the CDR3: TGTGCCAGCAGCTTGGGGGGACAGGGGGCTTTTGGCTACACCTTC.

The V gene is TRBV4-3, the J gene TRBJ1-1; tentative D call: TRBD1 (6 bases). Per germline, CDR1 LGHNA and CDR2 YSLEER. CDR3 size: 15 residues. Trimming left V 3 bases short and J 10 bases short, with 21 bases between. The CDR3 bases are TGCGCCAGCAGCCATCCCCCGGGGGCCCAAGTCGGAGCTTTCTTT. Amino acids: CASSHPPGAQVGAFF.

The chain has TRBV10-2 and TRBJ2-3, with TRBD1 matching over 8 bases. Looked up from germline, CDR1 is WSHSY and CDR2 is SAAADI. The junction had 6 bases not matched to a gene; V was cut back by 4 bases and J by 3 bases. This CDR3 spans 15 amino acids. The CDR3 DNA reads TGCGCCAGCAGTGGAGGGACAGGTCTGACAGATACGCAGTATTTT. Amino acid sequence: CASSGGTGLTDTQYF.

CDR3 sequence (DNA): TGCGCCAGCAGCGGGGGACTAGCGGGGGCCAACACGCAGTATTTT. It yields the protein CASSGGLAGANTQYF. The V and J genes are TRBV5-1 and TRBJ2-3; TRBD2 agrees at 14 bases. Unmatched junction bases numbered 7, after V lost 4 bases and J lost 9 bases. Germline V gene data show CDR1 as SGHRS and CDR2 as YFSETQ. The CDR3 covers 15 residues. Based on the CDR3 plus reference TRBV5-1 and TRBJ2-3, the full variable domain is KAGVTQTPRYLIKTRGQQVTLSCSPISGHRSVSWYQQTPGQGLQFLFEYFSETQRNKGNFPGRFSGRQFSNSRSEMNVSTLELGDSALYLCASSGGLAGANTQYFGPGTRLTVL.

The rearrangement uses TRBV5-1 and TRBJ2-7, with D possibly being TRBD1 (6 bases). Germline CDR1 is SGHRS and CDR2 is YFSETQ. V lost 1 base to trimming and J lost 2 bases, with 13 bases between them. CDR3 length: 15 amino acids. The CDR3 is CASSLSSGAAYEQYF. The CDR3, as DNA: TGCGCCAGCAGCTTGAGCTCAGGGGCGGCCTACGAGCAGTACTTC.

V is TRBV5-1 and J is TRBJ1-1; a possible D gene is TRBD1 (5 bases). V was cut by 4 bases and J by 4 bases, with 11 bases left in between. This CDR3 has 13 residues. The germline gives CDR1 SGHRS, CDR2 YFSETQ. CDR3 loop: CASSPDGGTEAFF. The CDR3 bases are TGCGCCAGCAGCCCGGACGGGGGCACTGAAGCTTTCTTT. Filled out from reference TRBV5-1 and TRBJ1-1, the complete variable domain reads KAGVTQTPRYLIKTRGQQVTLSCSPISGHRSVSWYQQTPGQGLQFLFEYFSETQRNKGNFPGRFSGRQFSNSRSEMNVSTLELGDSALYLCASSPDGGTEAFFGQGTRLTVV.

This clone is a singleton in its sample. The genes are TRBV13 and TRBJ2-6; D unresolved. CDR1 is PRHDT and CDR2 is FYEKMQ in the germline V gene (reference sequence). V was trimmed by 5 bases and J by 2 bases, leaving 7 bases between them. The CDR3 extends over 14 amino acids. The CDR3 nucleotides are TGTGCCAGCAGCCCCTGGGCTGGGGCCAACGTCCTGACTTTC. The encoded protein is CASSPWAGANVLTF.

The gene calls are TRBV10-1 and TRBJ2-1; D unclear. Germline-derived CDR1 and CDR2 are WNHNN and SYGVQD (reference sequence). Between the trimmed V and J ends, which lost 2 bases and 0 bases, there was a span of 8 bases. The CDR3 length is 15 residues. The CDR3 loop reads CASSERESSYNEQFF. CDR3 nucleotides: TGCGCCAGCAGTGAGCGAGAAAGCTCCTACAATGAGCAGTTCTTC.

The CDR3 DNA sequence: TGTGCCAGCACCAACCCGGGCTCGGGGTATGGCTACACCTTC. Translating gives CASTNPGSGYGYTF. The chain employs TRBV28 and TRBJ1-2; D ambiguous. In germline, CDR1 is MDHEN, CDR2 SYDVKM. The CDR3 extends over 14 amino acids. V lost 7 bases and J 5 bases, leaving 17 bases between the germline ends.

The chain joins TRBV15 to TRBJ2-7, with 10 bases that match TRBD2. V gave up 1 base and J gave up 2 bases; unmatched junction bases: 2. The CDR3 covers 15 residues. In germline, CDR1 is LNHNV, CDR2 YYDKDF (reference sequence). CDR3 bases: TGTGCCACCAGCAGAGGTACTAGCGGGACCTACGAGCAGTACTTC. Its protein is CATSRGTSGTYEQYF.

A few counts support this clone. This rearrangement joins TRBV5-1 to TRBJ2-7; TRBD2 matches 10 bases. The CDR3 loop spans 15 amino acids. The V gene's germline CDR1 is SGHRS and CDR2 YFSETQ. V gave up 0 bases and J gave up 4 bases; unmatched junction bases: 4. CDR3 protein: CASSLVLAGGYEQYF. CDR3 nucleotides: TGCGCCAGCAGCTTGGTTTTAGCGGGAGGTTACGAGCAGTACTTC.

This chain uses TRBV6-2 or TRBV6-3 with TRBJ2-1, with 7 bases lining up with TRBD2. The V and J ends lost 2 bases and 0 bases, in that order; junction bases with no gene match: 13. This CDR3 has 19 residues. Germline values: CDR1 MNHEY, CDR2 SVGEGT. The CDR3: CASSYPQVPRDYSYNEQFF. As DNA, the CDR3 is TGTGCCAGCAGTTACCCACAGGTACCCCGGGACTACTCCTACAATGAGCAGTTCTTC.

The gene calls are TRBV6-4 and TRBJ1-2, with 10 bases fitting TRBD1. Per germline, CDR1 MRHNA and CDR2 SNTAGT. Trimming removed 4 bases from V and 8 bases from J; junction bases left unmatched: 16. This CDR3 region has 17 residues. In DNA, the CDR3 is TGTGCCAGCAGTGTTTCGGGACAGGGGTCGGATTACCGGGGCTACACCTTC. It yields the protein CASSVSGQGSDYRGYTF.

The chain uses TRBV28 and TRBJ2-7; no firm D call. Germline CDR1 is MDHEN and CDR2 is SYDVKM. Trimming shortened V by 2 bases and J by 3 bases, and 5 bases separated the two germline ends. The CDR3 is 12 residues long. CDR3 loop: CASSLVNYEQYF. The CDR3 coding sequence is TGTGCCAGCAGTTTAGTCAACTACGAGCAGTACTTC.

The chain combines TRBV5-8 with TRBJ1-1; D is perhaps TRBD1 (6 bases). CDR1 and CDR2 from the germline V gene are SGHTS and YDEGEE. The CDR3 runs 14 residues. Trimming shortened V by 2 bases and J by 3 bases, and 11 bases separated the two germline ends. The CDR3 loop reads CASSLFPGDTEAFF. CDR3 DNA: TGTGCCAGCAGCTTATTTCCAGGGGACACTGAAGCTTTCTTT.